This T cell receptor (beta chain) appears in the sequencing data of a study of blood T cells in healthy people across ages. Study results and caveats: Among long-lived donors, naive CD4+ cells were more numerous and diversity higher than in aged donors. Getting older went along with TCR beta diversity per million T cells dropping roughly linearly.

A second PCR of 7 to 11 cycles used a sample-barcoded 5' primer and a J-beta primer mix. Using its own MiXCR run on the 5' RACE reads, TCRdb lists one record per CDR3 protein. The sample lists 1.8 million or so distinct CDR3 sequences; about two fifths were seen once. Trimming pared 9 bases from V and 8 bases from J, leaving 17 bases between. The CDR3 spans 13 residues. Looked up from germline, CDR1 is KGHSH and CDR2 is LQKENI. This clonotype was seen a few times. Its antigen is not known. Sequences were obtained from blood. V gene TRBV18 combines with J gene TRBJ2-1; D perhaps matches TRBD2 (5 bases). This clonotype originated in a human donor in good health. CDR3 in DNA: TGTGCCAGTAGGGAGACTCTGGTGGATGAGCAGTTCTTC. Residues: CASRETLVDEQFF.